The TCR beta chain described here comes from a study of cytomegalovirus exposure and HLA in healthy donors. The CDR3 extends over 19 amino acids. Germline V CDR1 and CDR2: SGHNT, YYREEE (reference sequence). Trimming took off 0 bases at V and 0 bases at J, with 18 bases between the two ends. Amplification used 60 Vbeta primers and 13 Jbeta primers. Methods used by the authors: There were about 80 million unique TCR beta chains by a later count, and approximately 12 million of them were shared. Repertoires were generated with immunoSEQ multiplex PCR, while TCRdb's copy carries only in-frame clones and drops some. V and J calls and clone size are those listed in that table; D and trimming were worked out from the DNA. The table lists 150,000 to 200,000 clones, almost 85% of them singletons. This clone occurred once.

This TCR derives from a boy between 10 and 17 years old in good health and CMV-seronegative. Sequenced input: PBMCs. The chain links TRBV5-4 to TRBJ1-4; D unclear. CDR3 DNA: TGTGCCAGCAGCTTGGCCCGGGGTACAGTACCTGCAACTAATGAAAAACTGTTTTTT. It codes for CASSLARGTVPATNEKLFF.